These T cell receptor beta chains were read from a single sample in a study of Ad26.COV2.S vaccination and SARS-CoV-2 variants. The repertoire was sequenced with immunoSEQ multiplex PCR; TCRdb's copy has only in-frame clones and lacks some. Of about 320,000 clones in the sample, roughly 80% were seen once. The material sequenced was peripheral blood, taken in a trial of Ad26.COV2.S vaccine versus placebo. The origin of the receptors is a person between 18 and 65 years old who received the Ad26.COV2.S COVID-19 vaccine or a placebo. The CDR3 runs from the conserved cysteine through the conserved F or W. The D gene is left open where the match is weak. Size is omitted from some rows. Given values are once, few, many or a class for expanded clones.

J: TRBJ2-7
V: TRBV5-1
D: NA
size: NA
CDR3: CASSFWTGAREQYF
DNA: TGCGCCAGCAGCTTCTGGACTGGGGCGCGCGAGCAGTACTTC

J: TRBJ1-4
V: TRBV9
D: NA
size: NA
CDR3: CASSVGWGTNEKLFF
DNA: TGTGCCAGCAGCGTAGGGTGGGGTACTAATGAAAAACTGTTTTTT

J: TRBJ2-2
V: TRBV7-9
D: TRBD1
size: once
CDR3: CASSPGQWDTGELFF
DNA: TGTGCCAGCAGCCCGGGACAGTGGGACACCGGGGAGCTGTTTTTT

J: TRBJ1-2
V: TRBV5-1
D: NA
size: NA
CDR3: CASSEGGNYGYTF
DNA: TGCGCCAGCAGCGAGGGGGGAAACTATGGCTACACCTTC

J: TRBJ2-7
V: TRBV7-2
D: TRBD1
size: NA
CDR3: CASSQRQGAYEQYF
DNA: TGTGCCAGCAGCCAGAGACAGGGGGCCTACGAGCAGTACTTC

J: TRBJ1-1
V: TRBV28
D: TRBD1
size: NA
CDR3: CASSSPLSRGLATEAFF
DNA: TGTGCCAGCAGTTCTCCGCTCTCGAGGGGGCTTGCCACTGAAGCTTTCTTT

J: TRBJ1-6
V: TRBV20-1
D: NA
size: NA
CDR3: CSASGSSPLHF
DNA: TGCAGTGCTAGCGGCAGTTCACCCCTCCACTTT

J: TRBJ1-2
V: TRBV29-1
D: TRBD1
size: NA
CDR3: CSVDSPGQFSTNYGYTF
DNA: TGCAGCGTTGACTCGCCGGGACAGTTTTCTACTAACTATGGCTACACCTTC

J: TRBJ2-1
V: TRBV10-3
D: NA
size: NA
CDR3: CAIRLSGSSHEQFF
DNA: TGTGCCATCAGGCTATCAGGGTCTAGTCATGAGCAGTTCTTC

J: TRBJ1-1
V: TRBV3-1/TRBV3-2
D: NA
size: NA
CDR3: CASSLRSRAFF
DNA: TGTGCCAGCAGCCTAAGGAGTAGAGCTTTCTTT

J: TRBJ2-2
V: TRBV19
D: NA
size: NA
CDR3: CASSRSSVRTGELFF
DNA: TGTGCCAGTAGTAGATCTAGCGTAAGAACCGGGGAGCTGTTTTTT

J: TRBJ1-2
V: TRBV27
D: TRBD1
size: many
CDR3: CASSPRDRVYYGYTF
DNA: TGTGCCAGCAGTCCCCGGGACAGGGTATACTATGGCTACACCTTC

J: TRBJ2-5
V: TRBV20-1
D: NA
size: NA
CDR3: CSASRPYQETQYF
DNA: TGCAGTGCTAGTCGTCCGTACCAAGAGACCCAGTACTTC

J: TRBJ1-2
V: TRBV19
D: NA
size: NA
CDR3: CASSILSSTSYGYTF
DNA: TGTGCCAGTAGTATCCTTTCATCTACCTCCTATGGCTACACCTTC

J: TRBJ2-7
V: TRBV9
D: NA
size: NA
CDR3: CASSVGGNGATKQYF
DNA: TGTGCCAGCAGCGTTGGGGGCAATGGGGCTACGAAGCAGTACTTC

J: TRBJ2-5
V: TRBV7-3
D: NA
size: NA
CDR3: CASSLMGGQETQYF
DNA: TGTGCCAGCAGCTTAATGGGGGGACAAGAGACCCAGTACTTC

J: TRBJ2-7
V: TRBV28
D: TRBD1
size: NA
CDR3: CASRLGTGVLYEQYF
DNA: TGTGCCAGCAGGCTCGGGACAGGGGTATTATACGAGCAGTACTTC

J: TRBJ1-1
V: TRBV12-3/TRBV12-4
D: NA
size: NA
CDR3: CASSFRRTEAFF
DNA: TGTGCCAGCAGTTTCAGGCGCACTGAAGCTTTCTTT

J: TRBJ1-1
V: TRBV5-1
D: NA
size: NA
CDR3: CASSLNLSPNTEAFF
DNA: TGCGCCAGCAGCTTGAATCTCTCTCCGAACACTGAAGCTTTCTTT

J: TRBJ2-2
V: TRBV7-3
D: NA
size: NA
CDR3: CASSFMRTTNTGELFF
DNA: TGTGCCAGCAGCTTTATGCGGACAACGAACACCGGGGAGCTGTTTTTT

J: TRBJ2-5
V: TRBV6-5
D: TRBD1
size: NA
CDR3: CASSLTGTGKETQYF
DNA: TGTGCCAGCAGTCTCACCGGGACAGGGAAAGAGACCCAGTACTTC

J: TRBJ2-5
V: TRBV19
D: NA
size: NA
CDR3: CASSIAGFQETQYF
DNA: TGTGCCAGTAGTATTGCAGGATTCCAAGAGACCCAGTACTTC

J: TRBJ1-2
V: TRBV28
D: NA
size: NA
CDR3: CASRPTGNGYTF
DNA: TGTGCCAGTAGACCGACAGGTAATGGCTACACCTTC

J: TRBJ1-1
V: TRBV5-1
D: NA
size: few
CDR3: CASSAAGGYTEAFF
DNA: TGCGCCAGCAGCGCGGCCGGGGGCTACACTGAAGCTTTCTTT

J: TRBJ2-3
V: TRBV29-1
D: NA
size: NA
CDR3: CSVEGYTDTQYF
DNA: TGCAGCGTTGAGGGCTACACAGATACGCAGTATTTT

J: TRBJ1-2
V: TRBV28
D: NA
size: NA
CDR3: CASSRTVNYGYTF
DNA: TGTGCCAGCAGCAGGACAGTTAACTATGGCTACACCTTC

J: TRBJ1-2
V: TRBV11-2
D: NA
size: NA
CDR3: CASSLDGQVGYTF
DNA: TGTGCCAGCAGCTTGGACGGGCAGGTCGGCTACACCTTC

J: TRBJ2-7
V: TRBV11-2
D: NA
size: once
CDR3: CASSIDRLSYEQYF
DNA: TGTGCCAGCAGCATCGACAGACTAAGCTACGAGCAGTACTTC

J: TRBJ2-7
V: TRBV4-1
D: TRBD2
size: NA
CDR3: CASSGLAGMNEQYF
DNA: TGCGCCAGCAGCGGACTAGCGGGCATGAACGAGCAGTACTTC

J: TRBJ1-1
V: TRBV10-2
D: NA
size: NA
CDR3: CASSGKRAGVEGF
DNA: TGCGCCAGCAGTGGTAAGAGGGCCGGGGTCGAAGGGTTT

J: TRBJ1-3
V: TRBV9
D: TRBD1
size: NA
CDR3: CASSVDLGTGPHSGNTIYF
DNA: TGTGCCAGCAGCGTAGACCTTGGGACAGGGCCTCACTCTGGAAACACCATATATTTT

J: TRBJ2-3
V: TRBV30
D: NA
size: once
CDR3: CAWSPTTDTQYF
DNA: TGTGCCTGGAGCCCCACTACAGATACGCAGTATTTT

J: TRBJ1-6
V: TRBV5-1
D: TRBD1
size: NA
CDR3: CASSGLDRGLNSPLHF
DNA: TGCGCCAGCAGCGGACTTGACAGGGGGCTAAATTCACCCCTCCACTTT

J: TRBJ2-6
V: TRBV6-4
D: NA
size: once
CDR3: CASSDLGIGANVLTF
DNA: TGTGCCAGCAGTGACTTAGGGATCGGGGCCAACGTCCTGACTTTC

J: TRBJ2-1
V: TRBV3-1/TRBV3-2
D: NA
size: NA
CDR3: CASSQEGGAYNEQFF
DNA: TGTGCCAGCAGCCAAGAGGGCGGGGCCTACAATGAGCAGTTCTTC

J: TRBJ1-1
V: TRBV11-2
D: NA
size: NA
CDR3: CASSLIRGKPEAFF
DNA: TGTGCCAGCAGCTTAATTCGGGGGAAGCCTGAAGCTTTCTTT

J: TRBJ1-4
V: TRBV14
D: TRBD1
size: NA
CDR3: CASSLRGQENEKLFF
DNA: TGTGCCAGCAGCCTAAGAGGACAGGAGAATGAAAAACTGTTTTTT